A few counts support the clone carrying this T cell receptor (beta chain). What it recognizes is unknown. This sample was taken from a study of T cells in Graves' hyperthyroidism and ophthalmopathy. General observations from the study: Among clonotypes expanded in thyroid above 0.001, most were also found in blood.

Disease duration under 2 months; hyperthyroidism patients were aged 18 to 65. The PBMCs studied were ones that came from 10 ml fresh peripheral blood. There are 14 residues in the CDR3. The V end was cut by 3 bases, the J end by 2 bases, with 10 bases between. Researchers amplified the TCR beta CDR3 regions from RNA transcripts. A set of HTBI primers served as the primers for a first-round RT-PCR of the TCR CDR3. One entry per CDR3 protein, called by TCRdb with MiXCR from the multiplex PCR reads. The sample consists of a few hundred thousand distinct CDR3 sequences, 15% to 17% of them appearing once. The chain links TRBV12-3 or TRBV12-4 to TRBJ1-2, with D perhaps matching TRBD1 (5 bases). Sequenced material: blood. This clonotype was obtained from a woman between 18 and 30 years old with Graves' hyperthyroidism that later progressed to Graves' ophthalmopathy. CDR3 DNA: TGTGCCAGCAGTTTGGGGGGGATGAACTATGGCTACACCTTC. The encoded protein is CASSLGGMNYGYTF.